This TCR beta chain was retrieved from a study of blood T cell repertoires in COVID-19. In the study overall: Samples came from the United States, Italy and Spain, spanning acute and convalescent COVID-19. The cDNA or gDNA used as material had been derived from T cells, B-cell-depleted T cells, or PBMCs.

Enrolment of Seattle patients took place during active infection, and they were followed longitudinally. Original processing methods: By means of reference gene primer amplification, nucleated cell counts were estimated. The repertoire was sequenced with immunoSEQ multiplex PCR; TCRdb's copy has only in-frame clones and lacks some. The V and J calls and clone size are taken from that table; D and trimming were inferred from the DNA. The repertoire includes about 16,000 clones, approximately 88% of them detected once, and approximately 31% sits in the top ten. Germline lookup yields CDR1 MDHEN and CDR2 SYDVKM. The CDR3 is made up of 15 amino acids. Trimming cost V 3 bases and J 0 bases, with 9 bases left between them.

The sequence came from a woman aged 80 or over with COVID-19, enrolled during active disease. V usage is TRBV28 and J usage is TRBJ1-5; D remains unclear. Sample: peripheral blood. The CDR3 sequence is CASSFPAYSNQPQHF. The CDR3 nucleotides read TGTGCCAGCAGTTTCCCCGCCTATAGCAATCAGCCCCAGCATTTT. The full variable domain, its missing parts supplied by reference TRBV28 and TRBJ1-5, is DVKVTQSSRYLVKRTGEKVFLECVQDMDHENMFWYRQDPGLGLRLIYFSYDVKMKEKGDIPEGYSVSREKKERFSLILESASTNQTSMYLCASSFPAYSNQPQHFGDGTRLSIL.